Here is one T cell receptor (beta chain) with its context. Time point meaning: pretreatment peripheral blood. The CDR3 runs 14 residues. Germline loops: CDR1 SGHTA, CDR2 FQGNSA. J lost 3 bases, V lost 1 base, and 0 bases had no gene match. These data originate in a study of PD-L1 blockade in urothelial cancer. Study in general: The median number of T cells present in blood samples was some 140,000.

Some clones are missing from TCRdb's copy, which holds only in-frame ones; the method was immunoSEQ multiplex PCR. The data contain more than 85,000 clones, about nine tenths of them singletons. This chain links TRBV7-2 with TRBJ2-7; 10 bases are shared with TRBD1. This sequence originates from a man aged 60 to 69 with urothelial cancer. The sample was PBMCs, taken around atezolizumab (anti-PD-L1) treatment. In DNA form, the CDR3 reads TGTGCCAGCAGCTTAGGGGACAGGGGCTACGAGCAGTACTTC. Translating it yields CASSLGDRGYEQYF.